Below, 18 T cell receptor beta chains from the same sample are listed, as sequenced in a study of T-cell reconstitution after alpha-beta-depleted transplantation in children. A library of TCRbeta sequences, prepared with unique molecular identifiers, was generated. TCRdb called the PCR reads again in MiXCR, with one record for every CDR3 protein. The profile covers some 300,000 distinct CDR3 sequences, with 10% appearing a single time and just under 7.5% taken by the ten largest. The sequences come from PBMCs, collected before TCRalphabeta/CD19-depleted stem cell transplant. All receptors come from a boy under two years old with acute myeloid leukemia, due to receive a stem cell transplant.

This clonotype has at least ten counts. This chain connects TRBV20-1 to TRBJ2-5, with 10 nucleotides matching TRBD2. CDR3 length equals 12 residues. With 8 bases clipped from V and 6 bases from J, the junction kept 6 bases outside the gene matches. Germline CDR1 reads DFQATT; CDR2 reads SNEGSKA (reference sequence). The CDR3 region has the DNA TGCAGTCATAAGGGACTAGCGAAGACCCAGTACTTC. It codes for CSHKGLAKTQYF.

As to this clonotype: This may be a read error: a much more frequent sequence differs by one nucleotide. The V gene is TRBV5-1, the J gene TRBJ2-3; 7 bases agree with TRBD2. The CDR3 is made up of 16 amino acids. Germline lookup yields CDR1 SGHRS and CDR2 YFSETQ. The CDR3: CASSLGSSGLTDRQYF. DNA for the CDR3: TGCGCCAGCAGCTTGGGGTCTAGCGGACTCACAGATAGGCAGTATTTT.

There are many counts of this clonotype. The chain uses TRBV5-5 and TRBJ1-4, with TRBD1 as a possible D gene (6 bases). There are 16 residues in the CDR3. In germline, CDR1 is SGHKS, CDR2 YYEKEE (reference sequence). The V gene lost 4 bases and the J gene lost 8 bases, with 21 bases spanning the gap. CDR3 bases: TGTGCCAGCAGCGCGGGCCAAACAGGGCTAGGCGAAAAACTGTTTTTT. It yields the protein CASSAGQTGLGEKLFF.

This clonotype was observed many times. CDR3 residues: CASSPPGQGARQPQHF. Here the CDR3 DNA reads TGTGCCAGCAGTCCACCTGGACAGGGGGCTCGACAGCCCCAGCATTTT. The chain uses TRBV6-2 or TRBV6-3 and TRBJ1-5, with 11 bases lining up with TRBD1. Germline V gene lookup returns CDR1 MNHEY and CDR2 SVGEGT. The junction had 10 bases not matched to a gene; V was cut back by 5 bases and J by 7 bases. The CDR3 has 16 amino acids.

This clonotype was counted many times. This chain joins TRBV6-2 or TRBV6-3 and TRBJ2-7, with 11 nucleotides matching TRBD1. From germline, CDR1 is MNHEY and CDR2 SVGEGT. The junction had 4 bases not matched to a gene; V was cut back by 1 base and J by 5 bases. CDR3 length: 15 amino acids. CDR3 sequence: CASSYYGTGGNEQYF. The CDR3 DNA reads TGTGCCAGCAGTTACTACGGGACAGGGGGGAACGAGCAGTACTTC.

The chain links TRBV24-1 to TRBJ2-1; TRBD1 aligns across 7 bases. The CDR3 is 19 residues long. Germline trimming cut 1 base from V and 4 bases from J; bases unmatched to any gene: 15. The germline gives CDR1 KGHDR, CDR2 SFDVKD. The CDR3 bases are TGTGCCACCAGTGATTTATATTTGCCGAAGACAGGGAGATACAATGAGCAGTTCTTC. It specifies CATSDLYLPKTGRYNEQFF.

The gene calls are TRBV1 and TRBJ2-1; the D call in the table, TRBD2, was not verified against the DNA. TRBV1 is a documented pseudogene. The CDR3 extends over 18 amino acids. The CDR3 spells CTSSQDRTSGPSYNEQFF. The CDR3 bases are TGCACCAGCAGCCAAGACCGGACTAGCGGGCCCTCCTACAATGAGCAGTTCTTC.

Note on this clonotype: Mismatch with germline at one junction end may stem from a read error. V is TRBV5-1 and J is TRBJ2-5, with D unresolved. Germline V gives CDR1 SGHRS, CDR2 YFSETQ. The CDR3 totals 11 residues. The CDR3: CARSPGETQYF. The CDR3 DNA is TGCGCCCGCAGCCCTGGGGAGACCCAGTACTTC.

This clonotype was seen at least ten times. V is TRBV6-5 and J is TRBJ1-6, with 11 bases fitting TRBD1. This CDR3 comprises 15 residues. V lost 6 bases and J lost 8; bases outside the gene matches: 6. Germline V CDR1 and CDR2: MNHEY, SVGAGI. Here the CDR3 DNA reads TGTGCCAGCAGCGGGACAGGGGGGACGGATTCACCCCTCCACTTT. Its translation: CASSGTGGTDSPLHF.

V gene TRBV10-3 combines with J gene TRBJ2-7; TRBD1 might be the D (6 bases). Germline CDR1 is ENHRY and CDR2 is SYGVKD. There are 13 residues in the CDR3. The germline V and J ends were trimmed by 6 bases and 2 bases, with 11 bases remaining between them. CDR3 in amino acids: CAIRDDRPYEQYF. CDR3 bases: TGTGCCATCAGAGACGACAGGCCCTACGAGCAGTACTTC.

In its sample, this clonotype was seen a few times. The rearrangement uses TRBV7-8 and TRBJ2-7; D possibly corresponds to TRBD2 (6 bases). This CDR3 has 15 amino acids. The germline V gene encodes CDR1 SGHVS and CDR2 FQNEAQ. V dropped 2 bases and J dropped 6 bases, with 17 bases sitting between them. Written as DNA, the CDR3 is TGTGCCAGCAGCTTAAGATCGGAGGGAGGACGCGAGCAGTACTTC. It yields the protein CASSLRSEGGREQYF.

This clonotype was counted many times. V is TRBV28 and J is TRBJ2-7; 10 positions agree with TRBD1. Germline V lookup: CDR1 MDHEN, CDR2 SYDVKM. The CDR3 has 15 residues. With V trimmed by 6 bases and J by 6 bases, 11 bases remained unmatched. CDR3 loop: CASSSPGTGEREQYF. The CDR3 DNA is TGTGCCAGCAGCTCCCCCGGGACAGGGGAACGCGAGCAGTACTTC.

The rearrangement uses TRBV10-3 and TRBJ2-1; D call uncertain. The CDR3 is 16 residues long. The ends were cut back, 0 bases at V and 0 bases at J, with 9 bases in the middle. The germline gives CDR1 ENHRY, CDR2 SYGVKD. The CDR3 loop reads CAISESTASSYNEQFF. The CDR3 DNA reads TGTGCCATCAGTGAGTCCACTGCTTCCTCCTACAATGAGCAGTTCTTC.

In this sample, this clonotype turned up many times. The gene calls are TRBV9 and TRBJ2-1; 7 bases are a match to TRBD2. The germline gives CDR1 SGDLS, CDR2 YYNGEE. The CDR3 loop spans 15 amino acids. Trimming cost V 0 bases and J 5 bases; bases outside gene matches: 5. The CDR3 DNA reads TGTGCCAGCAGCGTAGCTTGGGGAGGGCACAATGAGCAGTTCTTC. Translated, it gives CASSVAWGGHNEQFF.

At least ten counts were recorded for this clonotype. The chain has TRBV5-1 and TRBJ2-3; D call uncertain. Trimming removed 0 bases from V and 1 base from J, with 6 bases in between. CDR3 length: 14 residues. Germline CDR1 and CDR2: SGHRS and YFSETQ. The CDR3 protein is CASSLAAGTDTQYF. The CDR3 DNA sequence: TGCGCCAGCAGCTTGGCCGCTGGCACAGATACGCAGTATTTT.

The rearrangement links TRBV5-1 to TRBJ2-7; 10 bases line up with TRBD1. The CDR3 spans 16 residues. Germline V lookup: CDR1 SGHRS, CDR2 YFSETQ. Germline trimming cut 3 bases from V and 2 bases from J; bases unmatched to any gene: 8. CDR3 sequence (DNA): TGCGCCAGCAGCTGGGGACCGACAGGGGGCCCCTACGAGCAGTACTTC. Translation: CASSWGPTGGPYEQYF.

This clonotype has ten or more counts. The chain employs TRBV20-1 and TRBJ2-3, with 7 bases identical to TRBD2. The ends lost 0 bases at V and 4 bases at J; junction bases unmatched: 7. The CDR3 is made up of 15 amino acids. The germline gives CDR1 DFQATT, CDR2 SNEGSKA (reference sequence). Here the CDR3 reads CSARDPAREADTQYF. The DNA of the CDR3 is TGCAGTGCTAGAGATCCCGCACGGGAGGCAGATACGCAGTATTTT.

Of note for this clonotype: It is likely a read error, because the conserved phenylalanine at the end of the CDR3 is missing. The chain employs TRBV3-1 and TRBJ2-1; D is possibly TRBD1 (6 bases). V lost 3 bases to trimming and J lost 8 bases, with 14 bases between them. This CDR3 comprises 14 residues. Germline V lookup: CDR1 LGHDT, CDR2 YNNKEL (reference sequence). The CDR3: CASSQLQGSDEQFS. CDR3 in DNA: TGTGCCAGCAGCCAGTTACAGGGTTCGGATGAGCAGTTCTCC.